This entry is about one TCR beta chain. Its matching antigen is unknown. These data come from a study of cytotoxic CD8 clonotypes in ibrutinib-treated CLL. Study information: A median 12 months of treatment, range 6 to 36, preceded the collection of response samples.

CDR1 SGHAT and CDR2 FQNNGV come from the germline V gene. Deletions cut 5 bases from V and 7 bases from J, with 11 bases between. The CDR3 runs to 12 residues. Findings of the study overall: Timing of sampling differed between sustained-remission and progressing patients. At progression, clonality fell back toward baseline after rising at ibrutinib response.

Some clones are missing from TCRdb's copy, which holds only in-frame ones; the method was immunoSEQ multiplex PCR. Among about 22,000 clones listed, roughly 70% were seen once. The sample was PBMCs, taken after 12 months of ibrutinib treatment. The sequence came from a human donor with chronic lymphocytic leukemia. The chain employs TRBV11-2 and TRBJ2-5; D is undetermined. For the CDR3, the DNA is TGTGCCAGCAGCCCGCAACCCCGGACCCAGTACTTC. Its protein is CASSPQPRTQYF.